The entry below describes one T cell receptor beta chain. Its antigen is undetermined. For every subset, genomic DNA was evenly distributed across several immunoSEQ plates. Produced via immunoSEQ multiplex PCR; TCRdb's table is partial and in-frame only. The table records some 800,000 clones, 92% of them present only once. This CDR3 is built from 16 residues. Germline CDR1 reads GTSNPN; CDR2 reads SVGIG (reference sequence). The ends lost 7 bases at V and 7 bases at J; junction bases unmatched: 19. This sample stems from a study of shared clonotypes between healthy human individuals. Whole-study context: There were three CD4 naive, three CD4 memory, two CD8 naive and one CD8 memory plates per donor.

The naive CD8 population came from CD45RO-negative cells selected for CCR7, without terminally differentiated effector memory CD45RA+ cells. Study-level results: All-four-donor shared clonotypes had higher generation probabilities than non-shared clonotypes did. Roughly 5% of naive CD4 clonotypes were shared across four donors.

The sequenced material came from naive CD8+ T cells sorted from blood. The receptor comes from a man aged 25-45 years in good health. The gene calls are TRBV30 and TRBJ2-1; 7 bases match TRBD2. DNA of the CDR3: TGTGCCTCGCCCCGCCGTCAGGCGGGAGTTGGGAATGAGCAGTTCTTC. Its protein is CASPRRQAGVGNEQFF.